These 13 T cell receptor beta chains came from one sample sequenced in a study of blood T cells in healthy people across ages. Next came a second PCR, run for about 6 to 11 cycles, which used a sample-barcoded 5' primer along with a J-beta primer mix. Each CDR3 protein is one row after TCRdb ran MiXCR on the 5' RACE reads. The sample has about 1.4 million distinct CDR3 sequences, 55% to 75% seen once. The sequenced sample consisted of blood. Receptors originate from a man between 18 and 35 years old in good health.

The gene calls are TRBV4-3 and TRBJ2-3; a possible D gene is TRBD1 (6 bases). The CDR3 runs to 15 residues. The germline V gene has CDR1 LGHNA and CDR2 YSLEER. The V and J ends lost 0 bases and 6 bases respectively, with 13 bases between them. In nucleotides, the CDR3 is TGCGCCAGCAGCCAAGATGGCAGGGGTGGGGATACGCAGTATTTT. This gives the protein CASSQDGRGGDTQYF.

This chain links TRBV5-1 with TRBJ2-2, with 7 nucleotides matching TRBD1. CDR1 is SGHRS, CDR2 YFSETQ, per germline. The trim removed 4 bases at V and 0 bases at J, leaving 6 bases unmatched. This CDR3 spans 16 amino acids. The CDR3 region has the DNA TGCGCCAGCAGCAGGGACAGCAGCGCGAACACCGGGGAGCTGTTTTTT. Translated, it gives CASSRDSSANTGELFF.

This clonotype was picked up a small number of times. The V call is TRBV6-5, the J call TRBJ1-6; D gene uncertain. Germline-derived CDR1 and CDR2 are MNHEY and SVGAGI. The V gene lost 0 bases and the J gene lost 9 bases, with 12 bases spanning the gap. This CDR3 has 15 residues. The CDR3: CASSYSWGTGSPLHF. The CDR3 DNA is TGTGCCAGCAGTTACTCGTGGGGTACCGGTTCACCCCTCCACTTT.

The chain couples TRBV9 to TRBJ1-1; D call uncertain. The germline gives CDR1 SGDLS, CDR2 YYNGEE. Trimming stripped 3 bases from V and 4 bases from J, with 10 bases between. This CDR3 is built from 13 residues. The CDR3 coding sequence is TGTGCCAGCAGCGGGGGAGCGGGCACTGAAGCTTTCTTT. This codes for CASSGGAGTEAFF.

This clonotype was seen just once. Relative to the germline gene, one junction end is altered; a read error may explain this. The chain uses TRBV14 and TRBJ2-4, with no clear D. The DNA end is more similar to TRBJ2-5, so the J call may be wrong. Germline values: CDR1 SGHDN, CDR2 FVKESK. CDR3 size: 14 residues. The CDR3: CASSQVKGYETQYF. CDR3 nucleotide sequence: TGTGCGAGCAGCCAAGTCAAGGGTTATGAGACCCAGTACTTC.

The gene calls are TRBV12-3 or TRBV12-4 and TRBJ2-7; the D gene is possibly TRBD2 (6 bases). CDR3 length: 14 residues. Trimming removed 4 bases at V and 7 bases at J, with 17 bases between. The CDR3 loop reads CASSYLVSGGEQYF. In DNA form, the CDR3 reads TGTGCCAGCAGTTATCTAGTCTCAGGAGGGGAGCAGTACTTC.

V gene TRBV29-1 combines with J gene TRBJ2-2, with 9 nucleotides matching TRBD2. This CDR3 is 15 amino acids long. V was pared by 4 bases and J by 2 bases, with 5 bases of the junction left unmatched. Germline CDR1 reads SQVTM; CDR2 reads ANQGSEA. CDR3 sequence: CSVAPSGENTGELFF. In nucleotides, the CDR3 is TGCAGCGTTGCCCCTAGCGGGGAAAACACCGGGGAGCTGTTTTTT.

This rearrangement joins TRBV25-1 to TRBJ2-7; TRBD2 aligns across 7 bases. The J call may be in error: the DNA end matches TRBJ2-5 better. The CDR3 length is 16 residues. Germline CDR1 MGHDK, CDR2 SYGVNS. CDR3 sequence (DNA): TGTGCCAGCAGTGAATCACGTGGGAGGGCTTATGAGACCCAGTACTTC. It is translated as CASSESRGRAYETQYF.

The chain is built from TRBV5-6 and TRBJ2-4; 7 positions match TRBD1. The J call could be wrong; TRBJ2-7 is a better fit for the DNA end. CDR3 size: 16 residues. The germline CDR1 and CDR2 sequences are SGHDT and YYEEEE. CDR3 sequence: CASSDKPGQTLYEQYF. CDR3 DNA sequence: TGTGCCAGCAGCGACAAACCGGGACAGACCCTATACGAGCAGTACTTC.

In DNA, the CDR3 is TGTGCCAGCAGCGTAGAAAGTTATTATGGCTACACCTTC. It encodes CASSVESYYGYTF. The rearrangement joins TRBV7-9 to TRBJ1-2; D unresolved. Germline CDR1 and CDR2: SEHNR and FQNEAQ (reference sequence). The CDR3 length is 13 residues. V gave up 5 bases and J gave up 5 bases, with 12 bases separating them.

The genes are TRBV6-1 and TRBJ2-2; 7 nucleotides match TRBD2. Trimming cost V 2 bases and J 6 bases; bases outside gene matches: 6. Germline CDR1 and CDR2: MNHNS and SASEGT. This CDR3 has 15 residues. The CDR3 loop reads CASSEWAGEPGELFF. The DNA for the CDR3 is TGTGCCAGCAGTGAATGGGCGGGGGAGCCCGGGGAGCTGTTTTTT.

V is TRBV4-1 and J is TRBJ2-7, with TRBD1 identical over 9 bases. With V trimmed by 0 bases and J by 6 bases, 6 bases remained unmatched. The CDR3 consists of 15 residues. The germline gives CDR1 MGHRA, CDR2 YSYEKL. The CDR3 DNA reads TGCGCCAGCAGCCAAGATCCGGGGGACAGGGTCGAGCAGTACTTC. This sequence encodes CASSQDPGDRVEQYF.

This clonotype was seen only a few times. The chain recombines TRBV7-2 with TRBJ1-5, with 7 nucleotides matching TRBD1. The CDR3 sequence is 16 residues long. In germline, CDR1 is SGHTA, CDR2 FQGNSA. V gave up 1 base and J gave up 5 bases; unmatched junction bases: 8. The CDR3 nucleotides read TGTGCCAGCAGCTTAGGTGATCGAGACAGGGATCAGCCCCAGCATTTT. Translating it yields CASSLGDRDRDQPQHF.